Each of the 10 T cell receptor beta chains below was sequenced from the same sample in a study of T cell responses to AZD1222 COVID-19 vaccine. Data came from immunoSEQ multiplex PCR; TCRdb stores just in-frame clones and leaves some out. The sample yields some 170,000 clones, approximately 91% seen once. The starting material was peripheral blood, obtained on day 0 of AZD1222 vaccination. These receptors all stem from an adult in good health.

This clone was counted only a few times. The rearrangement uses TRBV6-4 and TRBJ2-3, with TRBD2 identical over 9 bases. The CDR3 sequence is 15 residues long. CDR1 and CDR2 from the germline V gene are MRHNA and SNTAGT. V shed 5 bases, J shed 3 bases, and the junction held 6 bases outside the gene matches. CDR3 sequence (DNA): TGTGCCAGCAGTTTAGCGGGAGCCGGTACAGATACGCAGTATTTT. Amino acid sequence: CASSLAGAGTDTQYF.

The chain uses TRBV25-1 and TRBJ2-6, with a possible D match to TRBD1 (6 bases). Germline V gene sequence: CDR1 MGHDK, CDR2 SYGVNS. This CDR3 has 18 residues. V lost 1 base and J 0 bases, leaving 13 bases between the germline ends. The CDR3 sequence: CASSESAGAPSGANVLTF. For the CDR3, the DNA is TGTGCCAGCAGTGAATCTGCAGGGGCCCCCTCTGGGGCCAACGTCCTGACTTTC.

This clone appeared once. The CDR3 reads CASSQLRGGTQYF. CDR3 nucleotides: TGTGCCAGCAGCCAGCTTAGGGGTGGGACCCAGTACTTC. This sequence joins TRBV14 and TRBJ2-5; tentative D call: TRBD1 (5 bases). Germline values: CDR1 SGHDN, CDR2 FVKESK. The CDR3 covers 13 residues. V shed 3 bases and J shed 7 bases, with 12 bases lying between them.

The chain recombines TRBV19 with TRBJ1-5, with a tentative D call TRBD1 (6 bases). Trimming took 0 bases from V and 2 from J, leaving 8 bases between them. The V gene's germline CDR1 is LNHDA and CDR2 SQIVND (reference sequence). This CDR3 comprises 15 residues. This CDR3 is CASSIDGGRNQPQHF. In DNA form, the CDR3 reads TGTGCCAGTAGTATAGACGGGGGGCGCAATCAGCCCCAGCATTTT.

This chain links TRBV25-1 with TRBJ1-6; no clear D gene. Deletions cut 5 bases from V and 7 bases from J, with 12 bases between. This CDR3 is built from 14 residues. CDR1 is MGHDK, CDR2 SYGVNS, per germline. DNA for the CDR3: TGTGCCAGCAGTAAACCCGCACCAAATTCACCCCTCCACTTT. Its protein product is CASSKPAPNSPLHF.

The V and J genes are TRBV9 and TRBJ2-5, with TRBD1 as a possible D gene (7 bases). V was cut by 0 bases and J by 4 bases, with 16 bases left in between. This CDR3 comprises 16 residues. Germline CDR1 reads SGDLS; CDR2 reads YYNGEE. CDR3 sequence: CASSVVASGGLETQYF. In DNA, the CDR3 is TGTGCCAGCAGCGTAGTGGCTTCAGGGGGGCTAGAGACCCAGTACTTC.

The chain recombines TRBV9 with TRBJ2-1; the D gene is possibly TRBD2 (6 bases). This CDR3 region has 15 residues. V gave up 4 bases and J gave up 5 bases, with 16 bases separating them. Germline V gene sequence: CDR1 SGDLS, CDR2 YYNGEE. CDR3 sequence (DNA): TGTGCCAGCAGCCCAAAGGGTGCTAGCGACAATGAGCAGTTCTTC. Protein product: CASSPKGASDNEQFF.

V is TRBV15 and J is TRBJ1-5; D is ambiguous. Trimming took off 8 bases at V and 0 bases at J, with 8 bases between the two ends. Looked up from germline, CDR1 is LNHNV and CDR2 is YYDKDF (reference sequence). The CDR3 length is 13 residues. In DNA form, the CDR3 reads TGTGCCACCGAGAGGGATAGCAATCAGCCCCAGCATTTT. Translation: CATERDSNQPQHF.

The V gene is TRBV9, the J gene TRBJ2-2; D possibly uses TRBD1 or TRBD2 (6 bases each). Germline CDR1 SGDLS, CDR2 YYNGEE. Trimming stripped 3 bases from V and 7 bases from J, with 10 bases between. The CDR3 extends over 13 amino acids. The CDR3 coding sequence is TGTGCCAGCAGCGAGGGGGGCCTCGGGGAGCTGTTTTTT. This encodes CASSEGGLGELFF.

This clone showed up just once. The V and J genes are TRBV9 and TRBJ2-3; D remains unclear. The CDR3 length is 14 residues. CDR1 and CDR2 from the germline V gene are SGDLS and YYNGEE. Deletions cut 0 bases from V and 1 base from J, with 6 bases between. CDR3 sequence (DNA): TGTGCCAGCAGCGTAGTGACGGGCACAGATACGCAGTATTTT. Its protein product is CASSVVTGTDTQYF.